A single sample is the source of the 22 T cell receptor beta chains below, sequenced in a study of PD-L1 blockade in urothelial cancer. Profiling relied on immunoSEQ multiplex PCR, and the TCRdb table lists in-frame clones only, not all of them. The sample lists tens of thousands of clones; over 90% were seen once. The source was PBMCs, collected around atezolizumab (anti-PD-L1) treatment. The receptor set was obtained from a man between 60 and 70 years old with urothelial cancer.

The CDR3 here is CASSQDAVTSTDTQYF. The CDR3 region has the DNA TGCGCCAGCAGCCAAGATGCGGTTACTAGCACAGATACGCAGTATTTT. This chain joins TRBV4-3 and TRBJ2-3, with no clear D. This CDR3 comprises 16 residues. Per the germline V gene, CDR1 is LGHNA and CDR2 is YSLEER. V lost 0 bases to trimming and J lost 0 bases, with 10 bases between them.

The chain recombines TRBV10-1 with TRBJ2-5; maybe TRBD2 (5 bases). The V gene's germline CDR1 is WNHNN and CDR2 SYGVQD (reference sequence). V was clipped by 2 bases and J by 4 bases, with 8 bases between them. This CDR3 is built from 13 residues. The CDR3 DNA reads TGCGCCAGCAGTGAGAGACTACTAGAGACCCAGTACTTC. Translating gives CASSERLLETQYF.

The CDR3 sequence: CATGRGGVDTQYF. The DNA for the CDR3 is TGTGCCACTGGGCGGGGGGGAGTAGATACGCAGTATTTT. V gene TRBV2 combines with J gene TRBJ2-3; 9 bases align to TRBD2. Trimming took 10 bases from V and 5 from J; bases not matched to a gene: 7. This CDR3 has 13 residues. Germline values: CDR1 SNHLY, CDR2 FYNNEI.

CDR3 nucleotides: TGCACCAGCAGCCAGGCTGAACCTACAGGAAACAATCAGCCCCAGCATTTT. This translates into CTSSQAEPTGNNQPQHF. The genes are TRBV1 and TRBJ1-5; the D call TRBD1 from the table was never checked on the DNA. TRBV1 is labeled a pseudogene. CDR3 length: 17 amino acids.

The chain couples TRBV30 to TRBJ1-1, with 11 bases fitting TRBD1. The CDR3 is 17 amino acids. Germline V lookup: CDR1 GTSNPN, CDR2 SVGIG (reference sequence). Germline trimming cut 3 bases from V and 1 base from J; bases unmatched to any gene: 10. The CDR3 nucleotides read TGTGCCTGGAGCACCAATGGACAGGGGGCTAGGAACACTGAAGCTTTCTTT. This sequence encodes CAWSTNGQGARNTEAFF. Filled out from reference TRBV30 and TRBJ1-1, the complete variable domain reads SQTIHQWPATLVQPVGSPLSLECTVEGTSNPNLYWYRQAAGRGLQLLFYSVGIGQISSEVPQNLSASRPQDRQFILSSKKLLLSDSGFYLCAWSTNGQGARNTEAFFGQGTRLTVV.

The chain combines TRBV30 with TRBJ1-2; 8 nucleotides match TRBD1. Germline CDR1 is GTSNPN and CDR2 is SVGIG (reference sequence). After removal of 0 bases from V and 13 bases from J, the junction contained 10 bases not matched to a gene. This CDR3 comprises 13 residues. The CDR3 DNA sequence: TGTGCCTGGAGTGTATCGTCAGGGGGCGTTTCCACCTTC. Translated, it gives CAWSVSSGGVSTF.

The CDR3 protein is CASRMDRAGTEAFF. CDR3 DNA sequence: TGTGCCAGCAGAATGGACAGGGCGGGGACTGAAGCTTTCTTT. This chain joins TRBV6-5 and TRBJ1-1; 8 nucleotides align to TRBD1. Germline V gene sequence: CDR1 MNHEY, CDR2 SVGAGI. The CDR3 runs 14 residues. J was trimmed by 5 bases and V by 6 bases; bases with no gene match: 8.

The chain employs TRBV30 and TRBJ2-2; D not resolved. Germline assignment: CDR1 GTSNPN and CDR2 SVGIG (reference sequence). This CDR3 region has 13 residues. V gave up 4 bases and J gave up 0 bases, with 6 bases separating them. CDR3 DNA: TGTGCCTGGAATTCAGCGAACACCGGGGAGCTGTTTTTT. Encoded protein: CAWNSANTGELFF.

The count of this clone is one. CDR3 sequence reads: CASSPMMGLATGDTQYF. The CDR3 region has the DNA TGTGCCAGCAGCCCTATGATGGGACTAGCGACGGGAGATACGCAGTATTTT. The chain links TRBV7-6 to TRBJ2-3; 10 positions agree with TRBD2. From germline, CDR1 is SGHVS and CDR2 FNYEAQ. The V segment lost 5 bases and the J segment 5 bases; nucleotides outside the gene matches: 13. The CDR3 totals 17 residues.

This sequence joins TRBV28 and TRBJ2-7, with TRBD1 matching 8 bases. There are 15 residues in the CDR3. The V and J ends lost 3 bases and 2 bases, in that order; junction bases with no gene match: 6. CDR1 MDHEN and CDR2 SYDVKM come from the germline V gene. DNA for the CDR3: TGTGCCAGCAGTTTTGTGACAGGGGTAACCTACGAGCAGTACTTC. Residues: CASSFVTGVTYEQYF.

J is TRBJ2-7 and V is TRBV5-4, with TRBD2 matching over 10 bases. V lost 0 bases to trimming and J lost 0 bases; unmatched junction nucleotides: 6. The CDR3 is 17 residues long. CDR1 SGHNT and CDR2 YYREEE come from the germline V gene (reference sequence). CDR3 in amino acids: CASSLALAGDLSYEQYF. The CDR3 DNA follows: TGTGCCAGCAGCTTGGCGCTAGCGGGGGACCTCTCCTACGAGCAGTACTTC.

The chain combines TRBV2 with TRBJ1-1; possible D gene TRBD1, 6 bases. CDR1 and CDR2 (germline): SNHLY, FYNNEI. V was pared by 8 bases and J by 0 bases, with 10 bases between. The CDR3 runs 13 residues. Here the CDR3 reads CASCGGLNTEAFF. DNA of the CDR3: TGTGCCAGCTGTGGGGGGCTGAACACTGAAGCTTTCTTT.

The chain joins TRBV6-5 to TRBJ2-5; D might be TRBD1 (6 bases). The CDR3 has 15 amino acids. The V and J ends lost 0 bases and 5 bases respectively, with 13 bases between them. The germline V gene encodes CDR1 MNHEY and CDR2 SVGAGI. CDR3 DNA: TGTGCCAGCAGTTACTCACCAGGGGAAGGGGAGACCCAGTACTTC. Its protein is CASSYSPGEGETQYF.

The CDR3 sequence is CASSPRDPAWSTEAFF. For the CDR3, the DNA is TGTGCCAGTAGTCCCAGGGATCCGGCTTGGAGCACTGAAGCTTTCTTT. The chain uses TRBV19 and TRBJ1-1; possible D gene TRBD1, 5 bases. Trimming took off 5 bases at V and 4 bases at J, with 20 bases between the two ends. CDR1 is LNHDA, CDR2 SQIVND, per germline (reference sequence). The CDR3 sequence is 16 residues long.

The rearrangement joins TRBV5-5 to TRBJ2-1, with D hard to call. Germline lookup yields CDR1 SGHKS and CDR2 YYEKEE (reference sequence). CDR3 length: 13 amino acids. V lost 4 bases and J 7 bases, leaving 12 bases between the germline ends. DNA for the CDR3: TGTGCCAGCAGCCTACTCCCACGTAATGAGCAGTTCTTC. It encodes CASSLLPRNEQFF.

The chain joins TRBV30 to TRBJ1-2, with D unresolved. Deletions cut 7 bases from V and 10 bases from J, with 22 bases between. Per germline, CDR1 GTSNPN and CDR2 SVGIG (reference sequence). This CDR3 is 13 amino acids long. The CDR3 region has the DNA TGTGCCTTGCCCCGATCCCTTGTGGGAGACTACACCTTC. This sequence encodes CALPRSLVGDYTF.

The chain couples TRBV27 to TRBJ2-2; TRBD2 matches at 11 bases. V trimming: 2 bases; J trimming: 6 bases; junction bases outside the gene matches: 5. Germline CDR1 reads MNHEY; CDR2 reads SMNVEV (reference sequence). CDR3 length equals 16 residues. Here the CDR3 DNA reads TGTGCCAGCAGTTTAGGGCTAGCGGGGGGACCCGGGGAGCTGTTTTTT. This translates into CASSLGLAGGPGELFF.

This chain uses TRBV5-1 with TRBJ1-3; D remains ambiguous. CDR1 and CDR2 from the germline V gene are SGHRS and YFSETQ. CDR3 length equals 14 residues. V lost 4 bases and J lost 0, with 8 bases in between. CDR3 in amino acids: CASSEQVSGNTIYF. As DNA, the CDR3 is TGCGCCAGCAGCGAACAAGTCTCTGGAAACACCATATATTTT.

This clone was observed a few times. The chain uses TRBV7-2 and TRBJ1-2; D not resolved. Looked up from germline, CDR1 is SGHTA and CDR2 is FQGNSA. The CDR3 loop spans 12 amino acids. Deletions cut 1 base from V and 7 bases from J, with 7 bases between. CDR3 sequence: CASSLEWAGYTF. CDR3 coding DNA: TGTGCCAGCAGCTTAGAGTGGGCTGGCTACACCTTC.

The V gene is TRBV7-2, the J gene TRBJ2-2; tentative D call: TRBD2 (6 bases). The V end was cut by 5 bases, the J end by 6 bases, with 16 bases between. From germline, CDR1 is SGHTA and CDR2 FQGNSA. The CDR3 consists of 15 residues. The CDR3 loop is CASSPGISGAGELFF. The CDR3 coding sequence is TGTGCCAGCAGCCCGGGCATTTCGGGGGCCGGGGAGCTGTTTTTT.

The rearrangement joins TRBV19 to TRBJ2-5, with 8 bases fitting TRBD1. Per the germline V gene, CDR1 is LNHDA and CDR2 is SQIVND (reference sequence). This CDR3 is 14 amino acids long. J lost 5 bases, V lost 5 bases, and 7 bases had no gene match. The DNA for the CDR3 is TGTGCCAGTAGTTCGTCGGACAGGGCGGAGACCCAGTACTTC. Translating gives CASSSSDRAETQYF.

V and J are TRBV4-3 and TRBJ1-2; D is uncertain. Between the trimmed V and J ends, which lost 0 bases and 6 bases, there was a span of 14 bases. The CDR3 runs to 15 residues. Germline-derived CDR1 and CDR2 are LGHNA and YSLEER. Here the CDR3 DNA reads TGCGCCAGCAGCCAAGATAACCCACTAAAGGATGGCTACACCTTC. This codes for CASSQDNPLKDGYTF.